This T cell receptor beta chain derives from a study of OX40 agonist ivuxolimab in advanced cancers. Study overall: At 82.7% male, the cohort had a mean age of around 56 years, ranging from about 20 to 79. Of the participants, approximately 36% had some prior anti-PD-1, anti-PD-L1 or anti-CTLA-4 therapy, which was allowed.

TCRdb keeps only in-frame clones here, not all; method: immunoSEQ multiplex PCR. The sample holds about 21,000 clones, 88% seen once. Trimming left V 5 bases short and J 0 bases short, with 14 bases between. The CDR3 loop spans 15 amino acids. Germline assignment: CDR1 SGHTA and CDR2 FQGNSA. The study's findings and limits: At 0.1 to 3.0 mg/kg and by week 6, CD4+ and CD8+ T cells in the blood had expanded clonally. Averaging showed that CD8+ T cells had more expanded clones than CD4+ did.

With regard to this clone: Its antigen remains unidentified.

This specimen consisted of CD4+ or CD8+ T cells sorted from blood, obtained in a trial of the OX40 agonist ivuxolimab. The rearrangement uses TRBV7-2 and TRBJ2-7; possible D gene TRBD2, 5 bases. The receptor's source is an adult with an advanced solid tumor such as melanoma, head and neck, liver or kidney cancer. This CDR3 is CASSPISVSSYEQYF. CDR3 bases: TGTGCCAGCAGCCCCATTAGCGTAAGCTCCTACGAGCAGTACTTC.